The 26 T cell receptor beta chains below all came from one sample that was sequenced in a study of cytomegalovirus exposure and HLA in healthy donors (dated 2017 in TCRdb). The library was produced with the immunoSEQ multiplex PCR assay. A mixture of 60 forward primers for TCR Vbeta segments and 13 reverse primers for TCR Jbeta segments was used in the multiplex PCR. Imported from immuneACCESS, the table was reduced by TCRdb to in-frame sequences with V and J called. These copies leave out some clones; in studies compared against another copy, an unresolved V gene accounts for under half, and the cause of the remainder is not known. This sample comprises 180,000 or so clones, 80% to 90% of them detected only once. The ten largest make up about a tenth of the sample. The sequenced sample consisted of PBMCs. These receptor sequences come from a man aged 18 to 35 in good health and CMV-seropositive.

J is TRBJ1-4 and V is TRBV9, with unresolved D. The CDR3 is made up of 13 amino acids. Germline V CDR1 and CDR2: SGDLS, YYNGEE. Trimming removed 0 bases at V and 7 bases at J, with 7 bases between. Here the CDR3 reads CASSVDSAEKLFF. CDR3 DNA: TGTGCCAGCAGCGTAGACTCCGCTGAAAAACTGTTTTTT.

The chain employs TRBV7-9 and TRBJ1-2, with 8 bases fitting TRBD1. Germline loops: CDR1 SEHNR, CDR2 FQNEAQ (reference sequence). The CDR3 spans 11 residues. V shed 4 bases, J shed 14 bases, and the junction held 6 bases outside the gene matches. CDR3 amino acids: CASSSDRERTF. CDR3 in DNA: TGTGCCAGCAGCTCGGACAGGGAGAGGACCTTC.

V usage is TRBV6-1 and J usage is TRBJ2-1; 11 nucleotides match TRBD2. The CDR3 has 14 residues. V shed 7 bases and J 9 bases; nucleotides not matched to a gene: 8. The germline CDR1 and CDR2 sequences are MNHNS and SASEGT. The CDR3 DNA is TGTGCCAGCAAGGTAGCGGGGGGGCCAGGTGAGCAGTTCTTC. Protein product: CASKVAGGPGEQFF.

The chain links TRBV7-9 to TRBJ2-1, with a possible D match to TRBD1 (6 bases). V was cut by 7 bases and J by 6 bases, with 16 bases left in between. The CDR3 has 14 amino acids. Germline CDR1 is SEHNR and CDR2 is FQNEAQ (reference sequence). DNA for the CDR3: TGTGCCAGCAACACCGGTGGCAGGGGCAATGAGCAGTTCTTC. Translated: CASNTGGRGNEQFF.

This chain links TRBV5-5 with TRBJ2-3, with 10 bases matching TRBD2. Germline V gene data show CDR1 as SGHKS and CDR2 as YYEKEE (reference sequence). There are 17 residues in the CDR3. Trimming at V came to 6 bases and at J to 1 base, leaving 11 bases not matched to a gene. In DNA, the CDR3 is TGTGCCAGCACCCTTGCGAGGCTAGCGGGGGGCACAGATACGCAGTATTTT. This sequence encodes CASTLARLAGGTDTQYF. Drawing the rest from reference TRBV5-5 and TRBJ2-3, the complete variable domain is DAGVTQSPTHLIKTRGQQVTLRCSPISGHKSVSWYQQVLGQGPQFIFQYYEKEERGRGNFPDRFSARQFPNYSSELNVNALLLGDSALYLCASTLARLAGGTDTQYFGPGTRLTVL.

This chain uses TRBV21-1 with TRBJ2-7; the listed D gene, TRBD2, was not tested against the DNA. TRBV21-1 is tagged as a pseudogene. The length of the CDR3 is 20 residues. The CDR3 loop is CASSKALSGLAGGRDYEQYF. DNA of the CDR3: TGTGCCAGCAGCAAAGCGCTTTCGGGACTAGCGGGGGGGCGGGACTACGAGCAGTACTTC.

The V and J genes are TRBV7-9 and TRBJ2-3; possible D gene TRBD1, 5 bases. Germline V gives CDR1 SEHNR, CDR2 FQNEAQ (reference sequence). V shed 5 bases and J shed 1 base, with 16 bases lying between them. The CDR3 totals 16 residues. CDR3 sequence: CASSPRQLWGTDTQYF. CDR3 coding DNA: TGTGCCAGCAGCCCAAGACAGTTGTGGGGCACAGATACGCAGTATTTT.

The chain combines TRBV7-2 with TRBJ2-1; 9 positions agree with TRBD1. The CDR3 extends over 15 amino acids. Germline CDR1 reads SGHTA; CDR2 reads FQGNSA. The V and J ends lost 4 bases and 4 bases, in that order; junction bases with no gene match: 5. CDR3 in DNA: TGTGCCAGCAGCTATCGACAGGGGGGTTACAATGAGCAGTTCTTC. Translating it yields CASSYRQGGYNEQFF.

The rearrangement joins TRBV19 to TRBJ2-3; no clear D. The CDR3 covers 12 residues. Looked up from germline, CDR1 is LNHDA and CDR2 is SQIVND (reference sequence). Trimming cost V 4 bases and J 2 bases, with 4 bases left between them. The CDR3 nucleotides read TGTGCCAGTAGTAGGCCCACAGATACGCAGTATTTT. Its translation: CASSRPTDTQYF.

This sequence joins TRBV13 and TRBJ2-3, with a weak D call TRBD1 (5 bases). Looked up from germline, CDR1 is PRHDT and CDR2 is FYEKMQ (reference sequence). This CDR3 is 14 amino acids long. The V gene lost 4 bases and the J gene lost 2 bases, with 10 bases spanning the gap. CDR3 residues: CASSSRQTTDTQYF. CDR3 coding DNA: TGTGCCAGCAGCTCCAGACAGACCACAGATACGCAGTATTTT.

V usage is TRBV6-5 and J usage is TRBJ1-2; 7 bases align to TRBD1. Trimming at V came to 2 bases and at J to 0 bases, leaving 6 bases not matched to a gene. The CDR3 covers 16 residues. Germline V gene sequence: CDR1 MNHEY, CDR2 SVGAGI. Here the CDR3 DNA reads TGTGCCAGCAGTTACCTGGCAGGGGGGACTAACTATGGCTACACCTTC. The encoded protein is CASSYLAGGTNYGYTF.

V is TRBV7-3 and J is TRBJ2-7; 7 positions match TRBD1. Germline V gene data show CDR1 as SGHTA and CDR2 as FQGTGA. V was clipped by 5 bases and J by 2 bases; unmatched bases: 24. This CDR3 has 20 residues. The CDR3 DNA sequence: TGTGCCAGCAGCACCATCTTCGGACAGGAACGGTGGGGTTGGGCCTACGAGCAGTACTTC. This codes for CASSTIFGQERWGWAYEQYF.

In DNA, the CDR3 is TGTGCCAGCCTCCCCTCGGGAGGAAACACCATATATTTT. Its translation is CASLPSGGNTIYF. This sequence joins TRBV7-2 and TRBJ1-3; no reliable D call. This CDR3 contains 13 residues. CDR1 and CDR2 (germline): SGHTA, FQGNSA. Trimming removed 8 bases at V and 4 bases at J, with 12 bases between.

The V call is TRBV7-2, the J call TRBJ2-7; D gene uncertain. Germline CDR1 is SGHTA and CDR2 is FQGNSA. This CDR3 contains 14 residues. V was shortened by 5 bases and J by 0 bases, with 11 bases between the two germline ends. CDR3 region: CASSPRRSSYEQYF. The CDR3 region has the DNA TGTGCCAGCAGCCCCCGCAGGTCCTCCTACGAGCAGTACTTC.

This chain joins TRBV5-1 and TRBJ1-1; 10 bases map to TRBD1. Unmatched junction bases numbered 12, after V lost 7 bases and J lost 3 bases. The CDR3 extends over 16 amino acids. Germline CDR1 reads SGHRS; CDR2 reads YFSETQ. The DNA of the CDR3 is TGCGCCAGCTCGACGATTGATGGGACAGGGGACACTGAAGCTTTCTTT. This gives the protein CASSTIDGTGDTEAFF.

The CDR3 reads CASSLQGSDTQYF. The CDR3 nucleotides are TGTGCCAGCAGCCTCCAGGGTTCCGATACGCAGTATTTT. V is TRBV7-6 and J is TRBJ2-3; D perhaps matches TRBD1 (5 bases). V shed 5 bases and J shed 6 bases, with 12 bases lying between them. The CDR3 has 13 residues. The germline V gene has CDR1 SGHVS and CDR2 FNYEAQ.

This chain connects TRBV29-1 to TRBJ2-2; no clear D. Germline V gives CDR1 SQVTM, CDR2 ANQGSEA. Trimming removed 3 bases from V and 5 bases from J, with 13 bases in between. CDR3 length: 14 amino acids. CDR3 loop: CSVEELADTGELFF. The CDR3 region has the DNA TGCAGCGTTGAGGAGCTGGCCGATACCGGGGAGCTGTTTTTT.

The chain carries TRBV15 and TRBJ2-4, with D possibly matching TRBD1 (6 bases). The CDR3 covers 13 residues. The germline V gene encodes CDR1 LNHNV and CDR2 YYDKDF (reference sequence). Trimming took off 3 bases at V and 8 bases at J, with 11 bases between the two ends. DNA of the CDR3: TGTGCCACCAGCAGGGGGGCCAAGTACATTCAGTACTTC. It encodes CATSRGAKYIQYF. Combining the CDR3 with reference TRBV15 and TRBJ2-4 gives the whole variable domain DAMVIQNPRYQVTQFGKPVTLSCSQTLNHNVMYWYQQKSSQAPKLLFHYYDKDFNNEADTPDNFQSRRPNTSFCFLDIRSPGLGDTAMYLCATSRGAKYIQYFGAGTRLSVL.

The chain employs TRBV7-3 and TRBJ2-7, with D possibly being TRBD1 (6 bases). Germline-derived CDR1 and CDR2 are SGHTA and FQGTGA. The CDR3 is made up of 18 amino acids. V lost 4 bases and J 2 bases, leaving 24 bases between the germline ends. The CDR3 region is CASSSSYRARSQTYEQYF. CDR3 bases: TGTGCCAGCAGCTCTAGTTACAGGGCAAGATCGCAAACCTACGAGCAGTACTTC. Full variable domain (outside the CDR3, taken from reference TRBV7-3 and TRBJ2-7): GAGVSQTPSNKVTEKGKYVELRCDPISGHTALYWYRQSLGQGPEFLIYFQGTGAADDSGLPNDRFFAVRPEGSVSTLKIQRTERGDSAVYLCASSSSYRARSQTYEQYFGPGTRLTVT.

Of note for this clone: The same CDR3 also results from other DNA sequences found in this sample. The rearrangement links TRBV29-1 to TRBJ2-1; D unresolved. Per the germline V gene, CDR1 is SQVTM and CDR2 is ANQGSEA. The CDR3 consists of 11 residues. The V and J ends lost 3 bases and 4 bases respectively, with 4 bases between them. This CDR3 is CSVDSYNEQFF. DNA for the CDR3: TGCAGCGTTGATTCTTACAATGAGCAGTTCTTC.

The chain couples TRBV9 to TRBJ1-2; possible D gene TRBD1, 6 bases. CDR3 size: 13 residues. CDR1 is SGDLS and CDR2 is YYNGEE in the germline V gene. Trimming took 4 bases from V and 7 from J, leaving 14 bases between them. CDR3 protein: CASSMIQGTGYTF. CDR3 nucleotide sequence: TGTGCCAGCAGCATGATACAGGGAACTGGCTACACCTTC. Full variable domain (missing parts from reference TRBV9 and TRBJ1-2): DSGVTQTPKHLITATGQRVTLRCSPRSGDLSVYWYQQSLDQGLQFLIQYYNGEERAKGNILERFSAQQFPDLHSELNLSSLELGDSALYFCASSMIQGTGYTFGSGTRLTVV.

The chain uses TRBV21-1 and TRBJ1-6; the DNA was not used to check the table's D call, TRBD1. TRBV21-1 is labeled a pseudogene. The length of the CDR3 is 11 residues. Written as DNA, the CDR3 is TGTGCCAGCAGCACAGATTCACCCCTCCACTTT. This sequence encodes CASSTDSPLHF.

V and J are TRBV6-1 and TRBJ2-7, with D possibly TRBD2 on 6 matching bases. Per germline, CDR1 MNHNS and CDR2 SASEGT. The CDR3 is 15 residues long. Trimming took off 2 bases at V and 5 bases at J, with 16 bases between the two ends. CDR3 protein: CASSESTRDSNEQYF. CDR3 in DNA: TGTGCCAGCAGTGAAAGTACCAGGGACTCAAACGAGCAGTACTTC.

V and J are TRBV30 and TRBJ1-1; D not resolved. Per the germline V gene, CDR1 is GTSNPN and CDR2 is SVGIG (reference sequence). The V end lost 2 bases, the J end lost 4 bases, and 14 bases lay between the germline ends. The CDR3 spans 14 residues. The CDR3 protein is CAWSSEAWGTEAFF. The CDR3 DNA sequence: TGTGCCTGGAGTTCGGAGGCCTGGGGCACTGAAGCTTTCTTT.

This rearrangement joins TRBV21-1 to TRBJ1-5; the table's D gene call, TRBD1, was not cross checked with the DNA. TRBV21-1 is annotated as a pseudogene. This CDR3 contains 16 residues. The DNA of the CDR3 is TGTGCCAGCAGCCCAAAACAGGATAGGGGCAATCAGCCCCAGCATTTT. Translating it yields CASSPKQDRGNQPQHF.

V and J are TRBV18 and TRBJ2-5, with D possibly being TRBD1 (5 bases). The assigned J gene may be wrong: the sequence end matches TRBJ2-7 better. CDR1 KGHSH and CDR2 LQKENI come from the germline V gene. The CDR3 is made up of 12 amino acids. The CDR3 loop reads CASSPDSYEQYF. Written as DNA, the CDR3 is TGTGCCAGCTCACCCGACAGCTACGAGCAGTACTTC.